A single sample gave rise to the 12 T cell receptor beta chains below, sequenced in a study of T cells after yellow fever vaccination. One entry per CDR3 protein, called by TCRdb with MiXCR from the 5' RACE reads. This sample yields 500,000 to 650,000 distinct CDR3 sequences, of which about 12% are seen a single time; more than 13% belongs to the top ten. The material was PBMCs, obtained on the day of the yellow fever booster vaccination. Source of these receptors: a man aged 25-45 years who received the YFV17D yellow fever vaccine.

CDR3 in DNA: TGCAGCGTTGTCGGGGCAGAGGGGGGCGGGACTGAAGCTTTCTTT. Protein sequence: CSVVGAEGGGTEAFF. This rearrangement joins TRBV29-1 to TRBJ1-1, with D maybe TRBD1 (6 bases). This CDR3 has 15 amino acids. V lost 4 bases and J lost 5, with 20 bases in between. Looked up from germline, CDR1 is SQVTM and CDR2 is ANQGSEA.

This clonotype was seen a few times. A much bigger clone sits one base away, suggesting this may be a read error. The chain uses TRBV12-3 or TRBV12-4 and TRBJ2-7, with unresolved D. The CDR3 length is 11 residues. V lost 6 bases and J lost 0, with 3 bases in between. CDR3 DNA sequence: TGTGCCAGCAGATACTCCTACGAGCAGTACTTC. Its protein product is CASRYSYEQYF.

This clonotype appeared once. The chain links TRBV20-1 to TRBJ2-1; 8 positions match TRBD1. There are 13 residues in the CDR3. J lost 6 bases, V lost 0 bases, and 1 base had no gene match. The germline V gene has CDR1 DFQATT and CDR2 SNEGSKA (reference sequence). This CDR3 reads CSARETGANEQFF. DNA for the CDR3: TGCAGTGCTAGAGAGACAGGGGCCAATGAGCAGTTCTTC.

This clonotype was observed many times. The rearrangement links TRBV11-2 to TRBJ1-1, with 9 bases identical to TRBD1. The CDR3 spans 15 residues. The germline V gene has CDR1 SGHAT and CDR2 FQNNGV. Trimming at V came to 5 bases and at J to 5 bases, leaving 9 bases not matched to a gene. This CDR3 is CASSPWTGEGTEAFF. CDR3 in DNA: TGTGCCAGCAGCCCGTGGACAGGGGAGGGGACTGAAGCTTTCTTT.

This clonotype was detected a few times. This rearrangement joins TRBV20-1 to TRBJ1-4; D is perhaps TRBD1 (5 bases). V was clipped by 7 bases and J by 1 base, with 7 bases between them. The V gene's germline CDR1 is DFQATT and CDR2 SNEGSKA (reference sequence). The CDR3 has 12 residues. This chain's CDR3 is CSGRGTNEKLFF. The CDR3 DNA reads as TGCAGTGGAAGGGGAACTAATGAAAAACTGTTTTTT.

This clonotype was counted a few times. The CDR3 loop reads CSLRLAAQETQYF. In nucleotides, the CDR3 is TGCAGCCTTCGCCTAGCGGCTCAAGAGACCCAGTACTTC. This rearrangement joins TRBV29-1 to TRBJ2-5; TRBD2 matches 7 bases. This CDR3 comprises 13 residues. Trimming took 8 bases from V and 2 from J; bases not matched to a gene: 8. The germline gives CDR1 SQVTM, CDR2 ANQGSEA. Supplemented by reference TRBV29-1 and TRBJ2-5, the full variable domain reads SAVISQKPSRDICQRGTSLTIQCQVDSQVTMMFWYRQQPGQSLTLIATANQGSEATYESGFVIDKFPISRPNLTFSTLTVSNMSPEDSSIYLCSLRLAAQETQYFGPGTRLLVL.

The chain carries TRBV4-3 and TRBJ2-7; perhaps TRBD2 as D (5 bases). The CDR3 contains 15 residues. V was cut by 7 bases and J by 2 bases, with 18 bases left in between. Germline assignment: CDR1 LGHNA and CDR2 YSLEER. The chain's CDR3 is CASIPPVGEPYEQYF. The CDR3 DNA reads TGCGCCAGCATCCCCCCCGTCGGGGAACCCTACGAGCAGTACTTC.

The V and J genes are TRBV27 and TRBJ1-1; D is possibly TRBD1 (5 bases). This CDR3 has 10 residues. Germline CDR1 and CDR2: MNHEY and SMNVEV (reference sequence). V lost 10 bases, J lost 6 bases, and 9 bases lay in between. CDR3 nucleotides: TGTGCCACCCTGACAGCTGAAGCTTTCTTT. It specifies CATLTAEAFF.

The genes are TRBV12-3 or TRBV12-4 and TRBJ2-1; 8 nucleotides agree with TRBD1. The CDR3 extends over 17 amino acids. Trimming at V came to 4 bases and at J to 0 bases, leaving 8 bases not matched to a gene. For the CDR3, the DNA is TGTGCCAGCAGTTCCTGGACAGGGCCCGGCTCCTACAATGAGCAGTTCTTC. Translated, it gives CASSSWTGPGSYNEQFF.

The chain employs TRBV29-1 and TRBJ2-2; D remains ambiguous. The CDR3 has 11 amino acids. The germline V gene has CDR1 SQVTM and CDR2 ANQGSEA. V lost 7 bases and J 7 bases, leaving 10 bases between the germline ends. DNA for the CDR3: TGCAGCGCCGCCCGGGTCGGGGAGCTGTTTTTT. Its translation: CSAARVGELFF.

V usage is TRBV6-2 or TRBV6-3 and J usage is TRBJ2-1, with 7 bases lining up with TRBD2. The CDR3 loop spans 15 amino acids. The germline CDR1 and CDR2 sequences are MNHEY and SVGEGT. V shed 6 bases, J shed 7 bases, and the junction held 12 bases outside the gene matches. The CDR3 coding sequence is TGTGCCAGCAGCTCCCCCTTAGCGGGCCTAAATGAGCAGTTCTTC. Amino acids: CASSSPLAGLNEQFF.

The V call is TRBV20-1, the J call TRBJ2-7; 9 bases map to TRBD2. Germline CDR1 DFQATT, CDR2 SNEGSKA (reference sequence). The CDR3 contains 12 residues. Unmatched junction bases numbered 1, after V lost 5 bases and J lost 2 bases. The CDR3 region is CSAERGAYEQYF. DNA of the CDR3: TGCAGTGCTGAGCGGGGGGCCTACGAGCAGTACTTC.